This T cell receptor beta chain comes out of a study of blood T cell repertoires in COVID-19. Overall study context: Spain, Italy and the United States supplied samples that represented acute and convalescent COVID-19. In each case, the material was cDNA or gDNA derived from T cells, B-cell-depleted T cells, or PBMCs.

Study processing details: How many nucleated cells were present was estimated from reference gene primer amplification. Profiled with immunoSEQ multiplex PCR; TCRdb holds only in-frame clones, not every one. V, J and clone size reflect that table, while D and trimming were determined from the DNA. Of around 67,000 clones listed, about 80% are singletons. V lost 0 bases and J lost 4, with 13 bases in between. Germline V CDR1 and CDR2: SGHRS, YFSETQ. The CDR3 length is 15 residues. This chain uses TRBV5-1 with TRBJ1-2; D is undetermined. The TCR comes from an older woman with acute or convalescent COVID-19. The sequenced material came from peripheral blood. The CDR3 DNA sequence: TGCGCCAGCAGCTTGGAGGGAGAAGGCTCCTATGGCTACACCTTC. It translates to CASSLEGEGSYGYTF.